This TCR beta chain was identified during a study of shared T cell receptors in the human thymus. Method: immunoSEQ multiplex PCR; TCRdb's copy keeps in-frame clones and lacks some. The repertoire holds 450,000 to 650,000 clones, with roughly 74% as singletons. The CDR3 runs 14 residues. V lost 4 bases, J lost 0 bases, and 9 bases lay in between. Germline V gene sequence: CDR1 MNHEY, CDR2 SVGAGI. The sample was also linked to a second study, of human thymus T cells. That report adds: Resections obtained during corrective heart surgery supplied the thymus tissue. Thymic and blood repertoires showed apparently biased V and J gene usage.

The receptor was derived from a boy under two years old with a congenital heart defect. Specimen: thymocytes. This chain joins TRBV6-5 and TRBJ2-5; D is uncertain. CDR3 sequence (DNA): TGTGCCAGCAGTTCAATCAGCGACCAAGAGACCCAGTACTTC. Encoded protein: CASSSISDQETQYF.